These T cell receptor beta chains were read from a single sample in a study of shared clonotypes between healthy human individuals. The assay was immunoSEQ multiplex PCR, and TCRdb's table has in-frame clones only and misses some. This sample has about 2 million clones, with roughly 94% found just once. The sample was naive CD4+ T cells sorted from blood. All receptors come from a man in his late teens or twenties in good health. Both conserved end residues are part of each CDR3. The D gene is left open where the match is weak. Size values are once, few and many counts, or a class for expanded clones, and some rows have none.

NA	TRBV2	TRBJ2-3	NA	CASTTDLSTDTQYF	TGTGCCAGCACTACGGACCTGAGCACAGATACGCAGTATTTT
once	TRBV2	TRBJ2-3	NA	CASSYRDAAQYF	TGTGCCAGCAGTTACCGGGACGCGGCGCAGTATTTT
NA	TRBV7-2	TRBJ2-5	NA	CASSLEPPGTSQETQYF	TGTGCCAGCAGCTTGGAACCCCCCGGGACATCCCAAGAGACCCAGTACTTC
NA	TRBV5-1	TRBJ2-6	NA	CASSLAGRVGGANVLTF	TGCGCCAGCAGCTTGGCCGGCAGGGTGGGAGGGGCCAACGTCCTGACTTTC
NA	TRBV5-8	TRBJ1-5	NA	CASSSGALNNQPQHF	TGTGCCAGCAGTTCAGGGGCGCTTAACAATCAGCCCCAGCATTTT
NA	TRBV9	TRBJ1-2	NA	CAGNQGSRGYGYTF	TGTGCCGGGAACCAGGGGTCGAGGGGCTATGGCTACACCTTC
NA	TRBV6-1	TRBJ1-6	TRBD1	CASIEGTALNSPLHF	TGTGCCAGCATAGAAGGGACAGCTCTTAATTCACCCCTCCACTTT
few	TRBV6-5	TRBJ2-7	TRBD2	CASSPGLAVIYEQYF	TGTGCCAGCAGCCCCGGGCTAGCGGTGATCTACGAGCAGTACTTC
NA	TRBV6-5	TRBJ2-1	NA	CASSYWGRRSYNEQFF	TGTGCCAGCAGTTACTGGGGACGGCGATCCTACAATGAGCAGTTCTTC
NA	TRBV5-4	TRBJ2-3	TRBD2	CASTSGLAGGLGTDTQYF	TGTGCCAGCACCTCGGGACTAGCGGGAGGGTTAGGCACAGATACGCAGTATTTT
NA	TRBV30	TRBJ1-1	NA	CAWSGDMVTEAFF	TGTGCCTGGAGTGGAGACATGGTTACTGAAGCTTTCTTT
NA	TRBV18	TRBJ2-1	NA	CASSPPGGLNNEQFF	TGTGCCAGCTCACCACCGGGGGGACTGAACAATGAGCAGTTCTTC
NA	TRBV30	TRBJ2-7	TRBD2	CAWSGTSHQYEQYF	TGTGCCTGGAGTGGGACTAGCCACCAATACGAGCAGTACTTC
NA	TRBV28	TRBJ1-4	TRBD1	CASSSSGGPNEKLFF	TGTGCCAGCAGTTCGTCAGGGGGTCCTAATGAAAAACTGTTTTTT
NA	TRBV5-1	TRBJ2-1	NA	CASSLVLGDNEQFF	TGCGCCAGCAGCTTGGTCTTGGGGGACAATGAGCAGTTCTTC
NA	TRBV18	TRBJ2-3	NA	CASSPNLQDTQYF	TGTGCCAGCTCACCTAACCTACAGGATACGCAGTATTTT
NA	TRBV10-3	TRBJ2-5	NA	CAISPGGTQYF	TGTGCCATCAGTCCAGGAGGGACCCAGTACTTC
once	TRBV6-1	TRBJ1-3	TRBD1	CASSESDRESF	TGTGCCAGCAGTGAATCCGACAGGGAGTCCTTT
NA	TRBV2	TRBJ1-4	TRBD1	CASDTQGTNEKLFF	TGTGCCAGCGATACACAGGGGACTAATGAAAAACTGTTTTTT
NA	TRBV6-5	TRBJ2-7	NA	CASRPDRLTGEQYF	TGTGCCAGCAGACCGGACAGATTGACGGGGGAGCAGTACTTC
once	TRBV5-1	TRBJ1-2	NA	CASSLGLPTSGVARGYTF	TGCGCCAGCAGCTTGGGGCTGCCTACCTCAGGTGTGGCGCGGGGCTACACCTTC
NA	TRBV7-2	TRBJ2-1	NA	CASSLQPGLGGEQFF	TGTGCCAGCAGCCTTCAACCGGGACTCGGCGGAGAGCAGTTCTTC
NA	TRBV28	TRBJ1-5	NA	CASSPSPPGYQWHF	TGTGCCAGCAGTCCAAGTCCCCCAGGGTATCAGTGGCATTTT
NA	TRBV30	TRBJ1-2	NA	CAWSIRGNYGYTF	TGTGCCTGGAGTATCAGGGGTAACTATGGCTACACCTTC
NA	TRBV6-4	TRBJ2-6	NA	CASSDSGQADVSGANVLTF	TGTGCCAGCAGTGACTCCGGGCAGGCGGATGTCTCTGGGGCCAACGTCCTGACTTTC
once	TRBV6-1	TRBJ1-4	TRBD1	CASTGQVNEKLFF	TGTGCCAGCACGGGACAGGTTAATGAAAAACTGTTTTTT
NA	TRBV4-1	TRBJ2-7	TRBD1	CASSPEGQGFREQYF	TGCGCCAGCAGCCCCGAGGGACAGGGTTTTCGCGAGCAGTACTTC
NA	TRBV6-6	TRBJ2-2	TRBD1	CASSYVDRGLAGELFF	TGTGCCAGCAGTTACGTCGACAGGGGCCTGGCCGGGGAGCTGTTTTTT
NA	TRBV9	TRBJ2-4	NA	CASSVKFGGPKNIQYF	TGTGCCAGCAGCGTAAAATTCGGGGGGCCGAAAAACATTCAGTACTTC
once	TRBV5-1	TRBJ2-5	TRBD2	CASSFVSGGTVQETQYF	TGCGCCAGCAGCTTTGTCAGCGGGGGGACCGTTCAAGAGACCCAGTACTTC
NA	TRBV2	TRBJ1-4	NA	CASSEGARGSEKLFF	TGTGCCAGCAGTGAAGGGGCGAGGGGTAGCGAAAAACTGTTTTTT
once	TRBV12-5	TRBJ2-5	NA	CASGLGETQYF	TGTGCTAGTGGTTTGGGAGAGACCCAGTACTTC
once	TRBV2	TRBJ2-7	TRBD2	CASRGTSQLYEQYF	TGTGCCAGCAGGGGGACTAGTCAGTTGTACGAGCAGTACTTC
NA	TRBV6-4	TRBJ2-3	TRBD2	CASSDSFSGRATDTQYF	TGTGCCAGCAGTGACTCTTTTAGCGGGAGGGCAACAGATACGCAGTATTTT
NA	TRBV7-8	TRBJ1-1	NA	CASSLNTDREAFF	TGTGCCAGCAGCTTAAATACAGACCGTGAAGCTTTCTTT
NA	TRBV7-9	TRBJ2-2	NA	CASSSLLFTGELFF	TGTGCCAGCAGCTCCTTACTATTTACCGGGGAGCTGTTTTTT
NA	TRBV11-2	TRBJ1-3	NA	CASSFSQGNTIYF	TGTGCCAGCAGCTTCAGCCAGGGAAACACCATATATTTT
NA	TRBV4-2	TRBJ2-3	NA	CASSQLEGTDTQYF	TGTGCCAGCAGCCAACTGGAGGGCACAGATACGCAGTATTTT
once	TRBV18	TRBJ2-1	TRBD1	CASSPQQGGNEQFF	TGTGCCAGCTCACCGCAACAGGGGGGCAATGAGCAGTTCTTC
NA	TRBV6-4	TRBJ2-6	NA	CASSDGGGANVLTF	TGTGCCAGCAGTGACGGGGGTGGGGCCAACGTCCTGACTTTC